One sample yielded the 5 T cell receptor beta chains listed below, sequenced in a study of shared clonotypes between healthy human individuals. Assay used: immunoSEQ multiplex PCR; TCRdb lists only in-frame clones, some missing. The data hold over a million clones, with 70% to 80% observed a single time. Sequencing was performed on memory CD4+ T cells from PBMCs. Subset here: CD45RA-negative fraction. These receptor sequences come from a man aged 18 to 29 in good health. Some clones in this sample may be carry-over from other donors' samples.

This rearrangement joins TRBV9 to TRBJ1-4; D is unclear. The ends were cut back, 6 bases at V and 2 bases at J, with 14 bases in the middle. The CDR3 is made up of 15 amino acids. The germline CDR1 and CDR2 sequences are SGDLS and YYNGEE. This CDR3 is CASTRTPSTNEKLFF. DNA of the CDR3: TGTGCCAGCACCCGAACGCCCTCGACTAATGAAAAACTGTTTTTT.

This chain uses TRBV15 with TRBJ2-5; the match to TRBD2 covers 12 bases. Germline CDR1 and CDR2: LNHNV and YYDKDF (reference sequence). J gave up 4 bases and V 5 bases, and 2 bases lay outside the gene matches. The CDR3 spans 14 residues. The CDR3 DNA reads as TGTGCCACCAGCCCGGGACTAGCGGGAGAGACCCAGTACTTC. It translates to CATSPGLAGETQYF.

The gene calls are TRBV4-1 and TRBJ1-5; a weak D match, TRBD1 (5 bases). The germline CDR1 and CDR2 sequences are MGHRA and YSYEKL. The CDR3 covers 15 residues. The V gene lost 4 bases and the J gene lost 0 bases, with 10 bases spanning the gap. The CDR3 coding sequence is TGCGCCAGCAGCCGCGGGACGGATAGCAATCAGCCCCAGCATTTT. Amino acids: CASSRGTDSNQPQHF.

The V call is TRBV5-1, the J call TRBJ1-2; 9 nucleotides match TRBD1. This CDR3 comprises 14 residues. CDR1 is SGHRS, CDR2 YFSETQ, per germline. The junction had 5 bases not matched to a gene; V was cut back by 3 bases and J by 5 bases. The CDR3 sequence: CASSSPGTGYGYTF. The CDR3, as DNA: TGCGCCAGCAGCTCGCCCGGGACAGGGTATGGCTACACCTTC. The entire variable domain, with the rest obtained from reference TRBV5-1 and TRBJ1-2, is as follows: KAGVTQTPRYLIKTRGQQVTLSCSPISGHRSVSWYQQTPGQGLQFLFEYFSETQRNKGNFPGRFSGRQFSNSRSEMNVSTLELGDSALYLCASSSPGTGYGYTFGSGTRLTVV.

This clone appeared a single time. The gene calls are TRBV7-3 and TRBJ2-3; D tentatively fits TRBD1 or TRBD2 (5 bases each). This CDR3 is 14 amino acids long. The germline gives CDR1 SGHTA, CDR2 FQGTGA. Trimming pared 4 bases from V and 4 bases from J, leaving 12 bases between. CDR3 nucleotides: TGTGCCAGCAGCTCCGGGACCGACGCAGATACGCAGTATTTT. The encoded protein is CASSSGTDADTQYF.